The TCR beta chain described here comes from a study of OX40 agonist ivuxolimab in advanced cancers. Study summary: Having had anti-PD-1, anti-PD-L1 or anti-CTLA-4 therapy before was allowed, and roughly 38% had some. Partial responses were achieved by three patients: one hepatocellular carcinoma, two cutaneous melanoma. Findings and caveats of the study: Also present in some nonresponders was a low level of normalized T-cell clonal expansion. Doses of 0.1 to 3.0 mg/kg were accompanied by clonal expansion of CD4+ and CD8+ blood T cells by week 6.

Many counts were recorded for this clone. The antigen is undetermined. The protocol was immunoSEQ multiplex PCR, while the TCRdb copy is restricted to in-frame clones and leaves out a portion. The table shows 37,000 or so clones, with about 80% occurring only once. Germline CDR1 is MGHRA and CDR2 is YSYEKL. CDR3 size: 14 residues. J lost 6 bases, V lost 4 bases, and 7 bases had no gene match. The sequences come from CD4+ or CD8+ T cells sorted from blood, collected in a trial of the OX40 agonist ivuxolimab. The receptor was isolated from an adult with an advanced solid tumor such as melanoma, head and neck, liver or kidney cancer. The chain uses TRBV4-1 and TRBJ1-1, with TRBD1 matching 8 bases. The CDR3 region is CASSRGLRGPEAFF. CDR3 in DNA: TGCGCCAGCAGCCGTGGCCTCAGGGGGCCTGAAGCTTTCTTT.